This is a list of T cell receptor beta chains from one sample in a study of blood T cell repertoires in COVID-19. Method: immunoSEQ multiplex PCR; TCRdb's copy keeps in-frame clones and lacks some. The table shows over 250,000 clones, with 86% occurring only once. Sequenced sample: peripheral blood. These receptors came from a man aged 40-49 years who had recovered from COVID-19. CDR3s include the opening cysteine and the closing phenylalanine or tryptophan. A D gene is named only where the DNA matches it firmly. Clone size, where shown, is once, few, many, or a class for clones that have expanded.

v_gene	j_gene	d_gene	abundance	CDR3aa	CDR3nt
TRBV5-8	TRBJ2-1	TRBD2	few	CASSLGLAGGYNEQFF	TGTGCCAGCAGCCTGGGACTAGCGGGGGGATACAATGAGCAGTTCTTC
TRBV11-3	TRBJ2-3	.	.	CASSPRVGPTIDTQYF	TGTGCCAGCAGCCCCCGAGTGGGCCCGACTATAGATACGCAGTATTTT
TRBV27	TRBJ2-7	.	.	CASSLYGVRGRAPYEQYF	TGTGCCAGCAGTTTATATGGGGTGAGGGGGAGGGCCCCTTACGAGCAGTACTTC
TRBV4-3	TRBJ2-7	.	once	CASSQGFFRGSSYEQYF	TGCGCCAGCAGCCAAGGCTTTTTTCGGGGTTCCTCCTACGAGCAGTACTTC
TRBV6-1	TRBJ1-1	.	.	CASSEATFEAFF	TGTGCCAGCAGTGAAGCTACATTTGAAGCTTTCTTT
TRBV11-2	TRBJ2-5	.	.	CASSRRGLPRQETQYF	TGTGCCAGCAGCCGAAGAGGACTACCACGACAAGAGACCCAGTACTTC
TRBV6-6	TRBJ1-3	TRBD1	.	CASSSGTGNGNTIYF	TGTGCCAGCAGTTCCGGGACAGGGAATGGAAACACCATATATTTT
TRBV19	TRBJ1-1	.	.	CASSSPGAGGTEAFF	TGTGCCAGTAGCTCCCCCGGGGCGGGAGGAACTGAAGCTTTCTTT
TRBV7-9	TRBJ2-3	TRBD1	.	CASSFLGQGATDTQYF	TGTGCCAGCAGCTTCCTTGGACAGGGGGCCACAGATACGCAGTATTTT
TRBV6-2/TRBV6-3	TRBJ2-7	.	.	CASSAGAIYEQYF	TGTGCCAGCAGTGCGGGGGCGATCTACGAGCAGTACTTC
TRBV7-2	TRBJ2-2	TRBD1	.	CASSPRQGRTAGELFF	TGTGCCAGCAGCCCGCGACAGGGGAGGACGGCCGGGGAGCTGTTTTTT
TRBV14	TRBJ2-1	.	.	CASSQFVAGALARNEQFF	TGTGCCAGCAGCCAATTTGTGGCGGGGGCTCTGGCCCGTAATGAGCAGTTCTTC
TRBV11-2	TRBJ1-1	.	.	CASSFRKGPMNTEAFF	TGTGCCAGCAGCTTCAGGAAGGGGCCCATGAACACTGAAGCTTTCTTT
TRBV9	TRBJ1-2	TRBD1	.	CASSVVGTGYGYTF	TGTGCCAGCAGCGTAGTAGGGACAGGATATGGCTACACCTTC
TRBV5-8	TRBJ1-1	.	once	CASSHRVAHRPNTEAFF	TGTGCCAGCAGCCACAGGGTCGCTCATCGACCAAACACTGAAGCTTTCTTT
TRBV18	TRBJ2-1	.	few	CASSPLGGYNEQFF	TGTGCCAGCTCCCCCTTGGGCGGGTACAATGAGCAGTTCTTC
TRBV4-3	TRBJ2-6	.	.	CASSQDPGVSGANVLTF	TGCGCCAGCAGCCAAGATCCGGGGGTCTCTGGGGCCAACGTCCTGACTTTC
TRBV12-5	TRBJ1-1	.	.	CASGENSGFEAFF	TGTGCTAGTGGTGAGAATTCAGGGTTTGAAGCTTTCTTT
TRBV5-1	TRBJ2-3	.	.	CASSLAQNNPDTQYF	TGCGCCAGCAGCTTGGCACAGAATAACCCAGATACGCAGTATTTT
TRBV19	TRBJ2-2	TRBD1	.	CASSIGTGEPRGAVF	TGTGCCAGTAGTATCGGGACAGGGGAGCCCCGGGGAGCTGTTTTT
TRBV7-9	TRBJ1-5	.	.	CASSFPGSNQPQHF	TGTGCCAGCAGCTTCCCAGGGAGCAATCAGCCCCAGCATTTT
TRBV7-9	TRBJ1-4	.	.	CASSLGKDRSNEKLFF	TGTGCCAGCAGCTTAGGGAAAGACAGGAGCAATGAAAAACTGTTTTTT
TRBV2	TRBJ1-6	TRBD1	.	CASSPLTGSGSPLHF	TGTGCCAGCAGTCCTCTGACAGGGTCAGGTTCACCCCTCCACTTT
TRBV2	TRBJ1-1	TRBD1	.	CARENRGNTEAFF	TGTGCCAGAGAAAACAGGGGGAACACTGAAGCTTTCTTT
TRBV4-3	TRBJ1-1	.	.	CASSQEIQGTGEAFF	TGCGCCAGCAGCCAAGAGATCCAGGGGACGGGGGAAGCTTTCTTT
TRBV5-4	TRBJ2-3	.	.	CASSLARNVDTQYF	TGTGCCAGCAGCTTGGCTAGAAATGTAGATACGCAGTATTTT
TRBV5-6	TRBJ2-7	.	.	CASSLPPEQYF	TGTGCCAGCAGCCTACCGCCCGAGCAGTACTTC
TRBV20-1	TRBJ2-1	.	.	CSARLDYEQFF	TGCAGTGCCCGACTGGACTATGAGCAGTTCTTC
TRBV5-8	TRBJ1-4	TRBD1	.	CASNRQGPTNEKLFF	TGTGCCAGCAACCGACAGGGGCCGACTAATGAAAAACTGTTTTTT
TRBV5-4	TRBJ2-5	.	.	CASSLGGGGKETQYF	TGTGCCAGCAGCTTGGGGGGGGGCGGCAAAGAGACCCAGTACTTC
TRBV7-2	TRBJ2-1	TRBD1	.	CASSLRGGRAKNEQFF	TGTGCCAGCAGCCTCCGAGGGGGCAGGGCGAAGAATGAGCAGTTCTTC
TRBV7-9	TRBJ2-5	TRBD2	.	CASSLGPAGGSETQYF	TGTGCCAGCAGCTTAGGGCCAGCGGGAGGGTCGGAGACCCAGTACTTC
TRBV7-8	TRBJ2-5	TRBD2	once	CASRSRREGGQETQYF	TGTGCCAGCAGATCGCGGCGGGAGGGAGGGCAAGAGACCCAGTACTTC
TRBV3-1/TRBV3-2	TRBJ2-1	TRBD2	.	CASRTSGGSNEQFF	TGTGCCAGCAGGACTAGCGGGGGGAGTAATGAGCAGTTCTTC
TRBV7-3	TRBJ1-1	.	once	CASSLISGLEAFF	TGTGCCAGCAGCTTAATTTCAGGGCTTGAAGCTTTCTTT
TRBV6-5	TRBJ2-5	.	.	CASSYFTGGQETQYF	TGTGCCAGCAGTTACTTTACAGGTGGACAAGAGACCCAGTACTTC